These 6 T cell receptor beta chains originate from one sample sequenced in a study of T cell repertoires in cytomegalovirus infection. Antigen specificity for these receptors is unknown. TCRdb re-called the reads through MiXCR, storing one row per CDR3 protein. Found here are fewer than 1,000,000 distinct CDR3 sequences, more than 25% of them singletons; the top ten hold more than 12%. The specimen comprised cultured CD8+ T cells from PBMCs, sampled from culture after CMV antigen stimulation. The receptors derive from a human donor in good health (CMV status not recorded). Some clones in this sample may be carry-over from other donors' samples.

This clonotype has a count of ten or more. The chain uses TRBV9 and TRBJ1-2, with D uncertain. V lost 0 bases to trimming and J lost 0 bases, with 9 bases between them. The CDR3 length is 15 residues. Germline assignment: CDR1 SGDLS and CDR2 YYNGEE. CDR3 loop: CASSVGGQANYGYTF. As DNA, the CDR3 is TGTGCCAGCAGCGTAGGAGGGCAAGCTAACTATGGCTACACCTTC. The variable domain in full, completed from reference TRBV9 and TRBJ1-2, reads DSGVTQTPKHLITATGQRVTLRCSPRSGDLSVYWYQQSLDQGLQFLIQYYNGEERAKGNILERFSAQQFPDLHSELNLSSLELGDSALYFCASSVGGQANYGYTFGSGTRLTVV.

This clonotype was counted between two and nine times. V gene TRBV7-6 combines with J gene TRBJ2-5, with 12 bases aligning to TRBD1. V lost 5 bases and J lost 5; bases outside the gene matches: 6. The CDR3 has 15 amino acids. CDR1 and CDR2 from the germline V gene are SGHVS and FNYEAQ. CDR3 residues: CASSSPGQGAETQYF. In DNA form, the CDR3 reads TGTGCCAGCAGCAGTCCGGGACAGGGGGCGGAGACCCAGTACTTC. Supplemented by reference TRBV7-6 and TRBJ2-5, the full variable domain reads GAGVSQSPRYKVTKRGQDVALRCDPISGHVSLYWYRQALGQGPEFLTYFNYEAQQDKSGLPNDRFSAERPEGSISTLTIQRTEQRDSAMYRCASSSPGQGAETQYFGPGTRLLVL.

V usage is TRBV27 and J usage is TRBJ1-1; D remains unclear. The CDR3 sequence is 16 residues long. Per the germline V gene, CDR1 is MNHEY and CDR2 is SMNVEV (reference sequence). The germline V and J ends were trimmed by 0 bases and 1 base, with 12 bases remaining between them. The CDR3 here is CASSLSTGFQNTEAFF. DNA for the CDR3: TGTGCCAGCAGTTTATCCACGGGCTTCCAGAACACTGAAGCTTTCTTT.

This clonotype came up a few times. V is TRBV28 and J is TRBJ2-4; 9 nucleotides align to TRBD1. The CDR3 totals 16 residues. V dropped 5 bases and J dropped 6; count of bases not matched to a gene: 11. CDR1 is MDHEN, CDR2 SYDVKM, per germline. For the CDR3, the DNA is TGTGCCAGCAGTGGGGGTGGGACAGGGCTCAGAAACATTCAGTACTTC. This codes for CASSGGGTGLRNIQYF.

The rearrangement links TRBV2 to TRBJ1-6; 7 positions match TRBD1. Trimming removed 7 bases from V and 4 bases from J; junction bases left unmatched: 4. Germline-derived CDR1 and CDR2 are SNHLY and FYNNEI. The CDR3 totals 14 residues. In DNA, the CDR3 is TGTGCCAGCATCGAGACAGGGTATAATTCACCCCTCCACTTT. Its translation: CASIETGYNSPLHF.

At least ten counts were recorded for this clonotype. The rearrangement links TRBV7-9 to TRBJ2-5; TRBD2 agrees at 8 bases. CDR3 length: 15 residues. The V gene's germline CDR1 is SEHNR and CDR2 FQNEAQ (reference sequence). After removal of 4 bases from V and 4 bases from J, the junction contained 8 bases not matched to a gene. The CDR3 coding sequence is TGTGCCAGCAGCTCAGGAGTGGCGGGGGGAGAGACCCAGTACTTC. It codes for CASSSGVAGGETQYF. The whole variable domain, remainder taken from reference TRBV7-9 and TRBJ2-5, is DTGVSQNPRHKITKRGQNVTFRCDPISEHNRLYWYRQTLGQGPEFLTYFQNEAQLEKSRLLSDRFSAERPKGSFSTLEIQRTEQGDSAMYLCASSSGVAGGETQYFGPGTRLLVL.